This T cell receptor (beta chain) was found in a study of vaccination and CD4 T cells after COVID-19. The treatment here: approximately 9-day PBMC culture with coronavirus spike peptide pools or control peptides (ViraFEST assay). CD4+ T cells that had been cultured provided DNA sequenced with the Oncomine TCR Beta short-read assay. TCRdb passed the PCR reads through MiXCR, listing each CDR3 protein once. The data contain fewer than 15,000 distinct CDR3 sequences, roughly 44% of them singletons. A word on this clonotype: Its antigen remains unknown.

The CDR3 has 14 amino acids. Deletions cut 5 bases from V and 5 bases from J, with 13 bases between. Germline loops: CDR1 KGHDR, CDR2 SFDVKD. The source is a human donor with COVID-19. Sequencing was performed on cultured CD4+ T cells from blood. The V and J genes are TRBV24-1 and TRBJ2-3, with D perhaps being TRBD1 or TRBD2 (6 bases each). Written as DNA, the CDR3 is TGTGCCACCAGTGGCTGGGGGGCGGGAGATACGCAGTATTTT. Translated, it gives CATSGWGAGDTQYF.